This is a list of T cell receptor beta chains from one sample in a study of blood T cells in healthy people across ages. TCRdb itself ran the 5' RACE reads through MiXCR, one entry per CDR3 protein. The sample lists hundreds of thousands of distinct CDR3 sequences, approximately 48% seen once, with roughly 19% in the top ten. The specimen sequenced was blood. The receptors originated from a man in his sixties in good health. Both conserved end residues are part of each CDR3. The D gene is left open where the match is weak. Clone size is stated in some rows and not others, as once, few, many or a class when expanded.

V,D,size,J,DNA,CDR3
TRBV20-1,-,-,TRBJ1-5,TGCAGTGCTAAACACCCCGGTGGCACCAATCAGCCCCAGCATTTT,CSAKHPGGTNQPQHF
TRBV5-1,-,-,TRBJ1-4,TGCGCCAGCAGCTTGGCCGTATTCTCCGGGTCACTAGATGAAAAACTGTTTTTT,CASSLAVFSGSLDEKLFF
TRBV24-1,-,-,TRBJ2-2,TGTGCCACAGGAGGGGCAACGAACACCGGGGAGCTGTTTTTT,CATGGATNTGELFF
TRBV12-3/TRBV12-4,TRBD2,few,TRBJ2-5,TGTGCCAGCAGTTTAGCAGCGGGGGGGCTCGAGACCCAGTACTTC,CASSLAAGGLETQYF
TRBV6-5,TRBD1,-,TRBJ2-1,TGTGCCAGCAGTTACGACAGGGACTCCTACAATGAGCAGTTCTTC,CASSYDRDSYNEQFF
TRBV6-2/TRBV6-3,-,-,TRBJ1-1,TGTGCCAGCAGTTACAACCGGGGGCCGACGAACACTGAAGCTTTCTTT,CASSYNRGPTNTEAFF
TRBV5-1,TRBD1,-,TRBJ2-3,TGCGCCAGCAGCTCACTTAAAGTCCCGGGACAGTCAGATACGCAGTATTTT,CASSSLKVPGQSDTQYF
TRBV20-1,-,few,TRBJ2-3,TGCAGTTGTAAACTAGATGAGTTAGTGACAGATACGCAGTATTTT,CSCKLDELVTDTQYF
TRBV20-1,TRBD2,-,TRBJ2-5,TGCAGTGCTAGGGTCCCCAGGACTAGCGGGGTGGTAGAGACCCAGTACTTC,CSARVPRTSGVVETQYF
TRBV25-1,-,-,TRBJ1-5,TGTGCCAGCGTACACAGAGGCAATCAGCCCCAGCATTTT,CASVHRGNQPQHF
TRBV18,-,few,TRBJ2-6,TGTGCCAGCTCACCTTCTCAAGACGGGGCCAACGTCCTGACTTTC,CASSPSQDGANVLTF
TRBV6-1,TRBD1,-,TRBJ2-7,TGTGCCAGCAGTGACGCCGGGACAGGGAGATTCTACGAGCAGTACTTC,CASSDAGTGRFYEQYF
TRBV20-1,TRBD2,-,TRBJ2-6,TGCAGTGCTAGTGCGAGCGGGGGGCGGGGGGCCAACGTCCTGACTTTC,CSASASGGRGANVLTF
TRBV20-1,-,many,TRBJ2-7,TGCAGTGCTAGAGATCCGGGCACCTACGAGCAGTACTTC,CSARDPGTYEQYF
TRBV7-9,-,-,TRBJ2-7,TGTGTCAGCAGCTCGGACCACTACGAGCAGTACTTC,CVSSSDHYEQYF
TRBV27,-,-,TRBJ2-7,TGTGCCAGCAGTATAGGAGGTTTGAACGAGCAGTACTTC,CASSIGGLNEQYF
TRBV6-6,-,-,TRBJ2-3,TGTGCCAGCAGTTACGGGACCCAGAGCACAGAGACGCAGTATTTT,CASSYGTQSTETQYF
TRBV4-2,-,-,TRBJ2-5,TGTGCCAGCAGCCAAGATCGCAATGAGAGGGGGACCCAGTACTTC,CASSQDRNERGTQYF
TRBV20-1,-,-,TRBJ2-7,TGCAGTGCTCCCAAGCTGGGGCTGTACGAGCAGTACTTC,CSAPKLGLYEQYF
TRBV4-3,-,-,TRBJ2-1,TGCGCCAGCAGCCCCACCCCTACGGTCAATGAGCAGTTCTTC,CASSPTPTVNEQFF
TRBV6-6,TRBD1,-,TRBJ2-3,TGTGCCAGCAGTAAGGACAGGTCTAGCACAGATACGCAGTATTTT,CASSKDRSSTDTQYF
TRBV9,-,-,TRBJ2-7,TGTGCCAGCAGCGTAGAGGCAGGCGTTACCTACGAGCAGTACTTC,CASSVEAGVTYEQYF
TRBV6-2/TRBV6-3,TRBD1,-,TRBJ2-1,TGTGCCAGCAGAACACAATCTTCAGGGGGTGATCACTACGAGCAGTTCTTC,CASRTQSSGGDHYEQFF
TRBV6-2/TRBV6-3,TRBD1,-,TRBJ1-5,TGTGCCAGCAGTCGGGCAGGGGGCAGTCAGCCCCAGCATTTT,CASSRAGGSQPQHF
TRBV3-1,-,few,TRBJ2-3,TGTGCCAGCAGCCAACTAATAGCAGTTCATACGCAGTATTTT,CASSQLIAVHTQYF
TRBV3-1,TRBD2,-,TRBJ2-3,TGTGCCAGCAGCCAAAGCGGGGGGTTCACAGATACGCAGTATTTT,CASSQSGGFTDTQYF
TRBV13,-,-,TRBJ1-4,TGTGCCAGCAGCTTAGGAAGGGCTGGGGCTAATGAAAAACTGTTTTTT,CASSLGRAGANEKLFF
TRBV7-9,-,-,TRBJ1-1,TGTGCCAGCAGCTTACAAGGGGACGTTTGGCAGGAGAACACTGAAGCTTTCTTT,CASSLQGDVWQENTEAFF
TRBV7-2,TRBD1,once,TRBJ2-5,TGTGCCAGCAGCCTCGCCGGGACAGGGGGCCCCCAAGAGACCCAGTACTTC,CASSLAGTGGPQETQYF
TRBV25-1,TRBD1,-,TRBJ2-7,TGTGCCAGCAGTGAGAGGGGACAGCTAGAGTACGAGCAGTACTTC,CASSERGQLEYEQYF
TRBV3-1,-,once,TRBJ2-2,TGTGCCAGCAGCCAAGAAGGGACCACCGGGGAGCTGTTTTTT,CASSQEGTTGELFF
TRBV29-1,-,-,TRBJ1-2,TGCAGCGTTGAAGGGACGGGGTTTGGTAGCTACACCTTC,CSVEGTGFGSYTF
TRBV7-2,-,-,TRBJ2-7,TGTGCCAGCAGCCCCACGAGGATAATGTCCGACGAGCAGTACTTC,CASSPTRIMSDEQYF
TRBV7-2,TRBD2,-,TRBJ2-3,TGTGCCAGCAGCTTGATGGGGGGGGGATTGAGGATCGCAGATACGCAGTATTTT,CASSLMGGGLRIADTQYF
TRBV2,-,-,TRBJ1-5,TGTGCCAGCTCCGCCGAGACAGTTTATCAGCCCCAGCATTTT,CASSAETVYQPQHF
TRBV18,-,few,TRBJ2-7,TGTGCCAGCTCACCCCAGCCTTACGAGCAGTACTTC,CASSPQPYEQYF
TRBV15,-,-,TRBJ1-2,TGTGCCACCAGCAAGACAGGTTCTAACGACTATGGCTACACCTTC,CATSKTGSNDYGYTF
TRBV5-1,-,-,TRBJ2-7,TGCGCCAGCAGCCCCCCGGGTGTTAACGAGCAGTACTTC,CASSPPGVNEQYF
TRBV6-6,TRBD1,-,TRBJ2-5,TGTGCCAGCAGATTCGGGACAGGGGAAGAGACCCAGTACTTC,CASRFGTGEETQYF
TRBV18,-,-,TRBJ2-1,TGTGCCAGCTCGCCCCGAATCAGGGAAGATGAGCAGTTCTTC,CASSPRIREDEQFF
TRBV3-1,TRBD2,few,TRBJ2-5,TGTGCCAGCAGCCAAGATCTAGGACTAGCGGCCAAAGAGACCCAGTACTTC,CASSQDLGLAAKETQYF
TRBV12-3/TRBV12-4,TRBD2,few,TRBJ2-3,TGTGCCAGCAGCCGACTAGCGGCTAGCACAGATACGCAGTATTTT,CASSRLAASTDTQYF
TRBV7-2,TRBD1,-,TRBJ2-7,TGTGCCAGCAGACTATACAGGGGGTACGAGCAGTACTTC,CASRLYRGYEQYF
TRBV10-3,TRBD2,few,TRBJ2-5,TGTGCCATCAGTGAGGGGCCCCGGGGGGAAACGACCCAGTACTTC,CAISEGPRGETTQYF
TRBV5-5,TRBD1,-,TRBJ2-7,TGTGCCAGCAGCGTATCCGGGACAGGGTTGGCCGAGCAGTACTTC,CASSVSGTGLAEQYF
TRBV18,-,few,TRBJ2-7,TGTGCCAGCTCACCTGACAGCGAGCAGTACTTC,CASSPDSEQYF
TRBV5-1,-,few,TRBJ2-3,TGCGCCAGCAGCCCGTCTCAAGCAGATACGCAGTATTTT,CASSPSQADTQYF
TRBV19,TRBD1,once,TRBJ2-1,TGTGCCAGTAGTATATTATTTTCCAAGGGGACAGTCAATGAGCAGTTCTTC,CASSILFSKGTVNEQFF
TRBV12-3/TRBV12-4,TRBD1,few,TRBJ2-7,TGTGCCAGCAGTTTAGCCGGGACAGCTCAGTTCTACGAGCAGTACTTC,CASSLAGTAQFYEQYF
TRBV6-5,TRBD2,-,TRBJ2-1,TGTGCCACCCGCCCGGGAGGGTCCTACAATGAGCAGTTCTTC,CATRPGGSYNEQFF
TRBV20-1,-,-,TRBJ2-1,TGCAGTGCGCGACTAGTGAACAATGAGCAGTTCTTC,CSARLVNNEQFF
TRBV4-1,-,-,TRBJ1-5,TGCGCCAGCAGCCAGCAGGCAAATCAGCCCCAGCATTTT,CASSQQANQPQHF
TRBV6-2/TRBV6-3,TRBD1,few,TRBJ2-5,TGTGCCAGCAGTTACGCTGCCGACAGGGGAGAGACCCAGTACTTC,CASSYAADRGETQYF
TRBV27,-,-,TRBJ1-1,TGTGCCAGCAGTTTAAGGCAGGATAACACTGAAGCTTTCTTT,CASSLRQDNTEAFF
TRBV7-2,TRBD2,-,TRBJ2-1,TGTGCCAGCAGCTTAGCGTTAGACCCTCGGCGGGGGGGTGGTGAGCAGTTCTTC,CASSLALDPRRGGGEQFF